This TCR beta chain was captured by sequencing in a study of CDR3 diversity in severe acne. TCRdb reprocessed the PCR reads with MiXCR, giving one entry per CDR3 protein. The table has about 76,000 distinct CDR3 sequences, about 54% seen once. J lost 2 bases, V lost 3 bases, and 10 bases had no gene match. Germline V gives CDR1 DFQATT, CDR2 SNEGSKA (reference sequence). The CDR3 length is 16 residues. The rearrangement joins TRBV20-1 to TRBJ1-3, with 7 positions matching TRBD1. The sample was blood. This sequence originates from a male donor in good health, without acne. The CDR3 is CSASRLDRVTGNTIYF. The CDR3 nucleotides are TGCAGTGCTAGTCGACTTGACAGGGTAACTGGAAACACCATATATTTT.